Presented here are 5 T cell receptor beta chains from one specimen sequenced in a study of T cells in pancreatic ductal adenocarcinoma. Selected pancreatic ductal adenocarcinoma patients had undergone surgery without neoadjuvant therapy. Assay: immunoSEQ multiplex PCR; the TCRdb copy retains only in-frame clones and omits some. The sample lists about 31,000 clones; approximately 92% were seen once. Input material: PBMCs. These TCRs come from a human donor with pancreatic ductal adenocarcinoma.

The chain combines TRBV18 with TRBJ1-2; possible D gene TRBD1, 5 bases. The CDR3 runs to 13 residues. Germline-derived CDR1 and CDR2 are KGHSH and LQKENI. The V end lost 2 bases, the J end lost 4 bases, and 8 bases lay between the germline ends. CDR3 sequence (DNA): TGTGCCAGCTCACCAGGGACGGTCTATGGCTACACCTTC. This encodes CASSPGTVYGYTF.

The rearrangement uses TRBV5-5 and TRBJ2-2; D possibly corresponds to TRBD1 (5 bases). Between the trimmed V and J ends, which lost 2 bases and 3 bases, there was a span of 8 bases. In germline, CDR1 is SGHKS, CDR2 YYEKEE (reference sequence). The CDR3 extends over 14 amino acids. CDR3 loop: CASSFPRDTGELFF. CDR3 DNA sequence: TGTGCCAGCAGCTTCCCCAGGGACACCGGGGAGCTGTTTTTT.

The CDR3 DNA is TGTGCCAGCAGTGATTTCCACTCTGGAAACACCATATATTTT. Protein product: CASSDFHSGNTIYF. This chain joins TRBV28 and TRBJ1-3; D call uncertain. Per germline, CDR1 MDHEN and CDR2 SYDVKM. The V gene lost 5 bases and the J gene lost 0 bases, with 8 bases spanning the gap. This CDR3 region has 14 residues.

This chain links TRBV19 with TRBJ1-2; D is perhaps TRBD1 (5 bases). Germline CDR1 is LNHDA and CDR2 is SQIVND (reference sequence). V was cut by 5 bases and J by 1 base, with 14 bases left in between. The CDR3 extends over 15 amino acids. CDR3 DNA sequence: TGTGCCAGTAGTGTCGGGACGGACATTAACTATGGCTACACCTTC. Translating gives CASSVGTDINYGYTF.

The chain couples TRBV2 to TRBJ2-7, with 10 bases matching TRBD2. CDR3 length: 15 residues. V dropped 6 bases and J dropped 4; count of bases not matched to a gene: 9. The germline gives CDR1 SNHLY, CDR2 FYNNEI. The CDR3 nucleotides are TGTGCCAGCAGCGAGTCTAGCGGGAGTTGGTACGAGCAGTACTTC. It is translated as CASSESSGSWYEQYF.